Sequencing of this TCR beta chain was carried out in a study of blood T cells in healthy people across ages. Study-wide results and limits: Total diversity from one million sequenced T cells was likely underestimated. TCR beta diversity per million T cells fell roughly linearly with age.

Trimming stripped 4 bases from V and 2 bases from J, with 18 bases between. The length of the CDR3 is 16 residues. The germline gives CDR1 SGHRS, CDR2 YFSETQ. This clonotype showed up just a few times. Its antigen remains unidentified. Using a J-beta primer mix together with a sample-barcoded 5' primer, a second PCR was run for about 6 to 11 cycles. MiXCR was run by TCRdb on the 5' RACE reads, yielding one entry per CDR3 protein. Of roughly 790,000 distinct CDR3 sequences in the sample, roughly 47% were seen once. The chain carries TRBV5-1 and TRBJ2-5; tentative D call: TRBD1 (6 bases). This TCR derives from a woman aged 55-69 years in good health. The source material was blood. CDR3 amino acids: CASSEGDGLRQETQYF. CDR3 sequence (DNA): TGCGCCAGCAGCGAGGGGGACGGATTAAGACAAGAGACCCAGTACTTC.